Below, 4 T cell receptor beta chains from the same sample are listed, as sequenced in a study of blood T cell repertoires in COVID-19. Libraries were prepared by immunoSEQ multiplex PCR; TCRdb keeps only in-frame clonotypes and omits some of them. Seen here are fewer than 200,000 clones, 80% to 90% observed once, and the top ten hold approximately 2.1%. What was sequenced was peripheral blood. These receptors were taken from a man aged 18 to 30 who had recovered from COVID-19.

CDR3 loop: CASSYGSSGYTGELFF. The CDR3 DNA is TGTGCCAGCAGTTACGGGTCTAGCGGGTACACCGGGGAGCTGTTTTTT. The chain links TRBV6-5 to TRBJ2-2, with 8 bases aligning to TRBD2. Germline CDR1 MNHEY, CDR2 SVGAGI. CDR3 length: 16 residues. V trimming: 2 bases; J trimming: 3 bases; junction bases outside the gene matches: 5.

CDR3 coding DNA: TGTGCCAGCAGCCAAGATCCACTTACAGGACCTAGCTCCTACAATGAGCAGTTCTTC. Translating gives CASSQDPLTGPSSYNEQFF. The chain uses TRBV3-1 (or the pseudogene TRBV3-2) and TRBJ2-1, with a possible D match to TRBD1 (5 bases). CDR1 LGHDT and CDR2 YNNKEL come from the germline V gene (reference sequence). This CDR3 has 19 amino acids. V lost 0 bases and J lost 0, with 18 bases in between.

This chain links TRBV7-2 with TRBJ2-5, with 10 bases identical to TRBD2. Germline lookup yields CDR1 SGHTA and CDR2 FQGNSA. The CDR3 consists of 16 residues. The J segment lost 2 bases and the V segment lost 6 bases, leaving 9 bases of the junction unmatched. The CDR3 protein is CASRQTLAGGQETQYF. The DNA of the CDR3 is TGTGCCAGCAGACAGACCTTAGCGGGAGGACAAGAGACCCAGTACTTC.

The chain links TRBV24-1 to TRBJ2-3, with D perhaps TRBD1 (6 bases). CDR1 is KGHDR and CDR2 is SFDVKD in the germline V gene. Between the trimmed V and J ends, which lost 9 bases and 1 base, there was a span of 10 bases. The CDR3 has 13 residues. This CDR3 is CATQGFRTDTQYF. The CDR3 DNA is TGTGCCACCCAGGGGTTCCGCACAGATACGCAGTATTTT.